The rows below give T cell receptor beta chains drawn from one sample of a study of T cell changes during pregnancy in multiple sclerosis. The assay was immunoSEQ multiplex PCR, and TCRdb's table has in-frame clones only and misses some. The sample lists about 87,000 clones, 93% occurring once. Sample: peripheral blood, taken in the third trimester of pregnancy. Receptor source: a female donor in good health, enrolled as a control in a pregnancy study. Both conserved end residues are part of each CDR3. The order of the fields is clone size, J gene, D gene, V gene, CDR3 length, CDR3 protein, CDR3 DNA. D genes are given only for firm matches. Size is stated for part of the rows, as once, few or many counts, or as a class when the clone is expanded.

. | TRBJ1-2 | TRBD1 | TRBV15 | 14 | CATSRPGQEPDTGF | TGTGCCACCAGCAGACCGGGACAGGAGCCCGACACTGGCTTC
. | TRBJ2-2 | . | TRBV28 | 13 | CASQGGNTGELFF | TGTGCCAGTCAGGGGGGGAACACCGGGGAGCTGTTTTTT
. | TRBJ1-2 | TRBD1 | TRBV19 | 14 | CASSGQGASYGYTF | TGTGCCAGTAGTGGGCAGGGGGCGTCTTATGGCTACACCTTC
. | TRBJ2-5 | . | TRBV13 | 12 | CASSGGLETQYF | TGTGCCAGCAGCGGGGGACTCGAGACCCAGTACTTC
. | TRBJ1-3 | . | TRBV4-2 | 11 | CASSQSDTIYF | TGTGCCAGCAGCCAGTCAGACACCATATATTTT
. | TRBJ2-7 | TRBD2 | TRBV27 | 14 | CASSLGLALHEQYF | TGTGCCAGCAGTTTGGGACTAGCGCTCCACGAGCAGTACTTC
. | TRBJ2-7 | . | TRBV7-9 | 15 | CASSRQAGGTDEQYF | TGTGCCAGCAGCCGGCAAGCGGGTGGAACGGACGAGCAGTACTTC
. | TRBJ2-7 | TRBD2 | TRBV5-1 | 16 | CASSLGLAGGPHEQYF | TGCGCCAGCAGCTTGGGTCTAGCGGGAGGGCCCCACGAGCAGTACTTC
. | TRBJ1-2 | TRBD1 | TRBV4-1 | 13 | CASSPGQGYGYTF | TGCGCCAGCAGCCCTGGACAGGGCTATGGCTACACCTTC
. | TRBJ2-2 | TRBD2 | TRBV29-1 | 15 | CSVYSGTKKGGELFF | TGCAGCGTTTATAGCGGGACAAAAAAGGGCGGGGAGCTGTTTTTT
. | TRBJ2-7 | . | TRBV7-9 | 14 | CASSLGSSFYEQYF | TGTGCCAGCAGCTTAGGGTCCAGTTTCTACGAGCAGTACTTC
. | TRBJ1-2 | . | TRBV15 | 14 | CATSRDRGGRGYTF | TGTGCCACCAGCAGAGATCGAGGGGGACGTGGCTACACCTTC
. | TRBJ2-7 | TRBD2 | TRBV15 | 16 | CATSRDMTGGPYEQYF | TGTGCCACCAGCAGAGATATGACGGGAGGGCCCTACGAGCAGTACTTC
few | TRBJ1-5 | . | TRBV7-8 | 15 | CASTEVGGNNQPQHF | TGTGCCAGCACGGAGGTGGGCGGAAACAATCAGCCCCAGCATTTT
. | TRBJ2-1 | TRBD2 | TRBV7-6 | 16 | CASSSLLAGEYNEQFF | TGTGCCAGCAGTTCTCTCCTAGCGGGAGAGTACAATGAGCAGTTCTTC
. | TRBJ2-7 | . | TRBV27 | 13 | CASSPGISYEQYF | TGTGCCAGCAGCCCGGGGATATCCTACGAGCAGTACTTC
. | TRBJ1-4 | . | TRBV10-3 | 14 | CAISERGGGEKLFF | TGTGCCATCAGTGAACGGGGGGGCGGTGAAAAACTGTTTTTT
once | TRBJ1-1 | . | TRBV5-1 | 14 | CASSTTDMTTEAFF | TGCGCCAGCAGCACGACAGATATGACCACTGAAGCTTTCTTT
once | TRBJ1-5 | TRBD1 | TRBV5-8 | 19 | CASSSNRTGIVTRGQPQHF | TGTGCCAGCAGCTCCAACCGGACAGGGATCGTTACGCGAGGTCAGCCCCAGCATTTT
. | TRBJ2-5 | . | TRBV27 | 14 | CASSFLADQETQYF | TGTGCCAGCAGTTTCTTAGCGGACCAAGAGACCCAGTACTTC
. | TRBJ2-1 | TRBD2 | TRBV4-2 | 15 | CASSQVTSGNNEQFF | TGTGCCAGCAGCCAAGTCACTAGCGGCAACAATGAGCAGTTCTTC
. | TRBJ2-5 | TRBD1 | TRBV9 | 14 | CASSKGQTQETQYF | TGTGCCAGCAGCAAGGGACAGACACAAGAGACCCAGTACTTC
. | TRBJ1-5 | . | TRBV28 | 17 | CASSQYRAGLWNQPQHF | TGTGCCAGCAGTCAATACAGGGCTGGGCTTTGGAATCAGCCCCAGCATTTT
. | TRBJ1-5 | . | TRBV18 | 14 | CASSPGRVGQPQHF | TGTGCCAGCTCACCAGGGAGGGTAGGACAGCCCCAGCATTTT
. | TRBJ2-5 | . | TRBV5-1 | 15 | CASSLSGTKQETQYF | TGCGCCAGCAGCTTGTCTGGTACAAAACAAGAGACCCAGTACTTC
. | TRBJ2-2 | . | TRBV5-1 | 14 | CASSPPLNTGELFF | TGCGCCAGCAGCCCCCCACTAAACACCGGGGAGCTGTTTTTT
. | TRBJ2-7 | TRBD1 | TRBV5-6 | 15 | CASSSQTGGFYEQYF | TGTGCCAGCAGTTCCCAGACAGGGGGCTTCTACGAGCAGTACTTC
. | TRBJ2-3 | . | TRBV2 | 14 | CASSEAAKRDTQYF | TGTGCCAGCAGTGAAGCAGCGAAGCGAGATACGCAGTATTTT
. | TRBJ2-5 | . | TRBV6-5 | 16 | CASSSRAGGRGETQYF | TGTGCCAGCAGTTCCCGAGCCGGGGGGCGCGGAGAGACCCAGTACTTC
once | TRBJ2-3 | . | TRBV30 | 15 | CAWSVEGGGTDTQYF | TGTGCCTGGAGTGTAGAGGGGGGAGGGACAGATACGCAGTATTTT
once | TRBJ2-7 | TRBD2 | TRBV10-3 | 14 | CAISSTSGSYEQYF | TGTGCCATCAGCAGCACTAGCGGGTCATACGAGCAGTACTTC
. | TRBJ1-1 | . | TRBV6-1 | 18 | CASSELMAYGQLNTEAFF | TGTGCCAGCAGTGAACTAATGGCTTATGGACAATTGAACACTGAAGCTTTCTTT